The 29 T cell receptor beta chains given below trace back to one sample, sequenced in a study of shared clonotypes between healthy human individuals. Method: immunoSEQ multiplex PCR; TCRdb's copy keeps in-frame clones and lacks some. This sample yields about 1 million clones, of which about 75% are seen a single time; roughly 1.5% belongs to the top ten. Sequenced material: memory CD4+ T cells sorted from blood. As to subset: CD45RA-negative fraction. These TCRs come from a man aged 18 to 29 in good health.

The chain has TRBV5-1 and TRBJ2-5; 10 positions match TRBD2. V lost 0 bases, J lost 5 bases, and 7 bases stayed unmatched. In germline, CDR1 is SGHRS, CDR2 YFSETQ. The CDR3 sequence is 16 residues long. The CDR3: CASSLASLAGVETQYF. The CDR3, as DNA: TGCGCCAGCAGCTTGGCCTCTCTAGCGGGGGTTGAGACCCAGTACTTC.

The gene calls are TRBV9 and TRBJ2-1; 11 positions match TRBD2. V gave up 0 bases and J gave up 4 bases; unmatched junction bases: 3. The CDR3 extends over 16 amino acids. Germline V gene lookup returns CDR1 SGDLS and CDR2 YYNGEE. In DNA form, the CDR3 reads TGTGCCAGCAGCGTAGTAGCGGGAGGGACTTACAATGAGCAGTTCTTC. It codes for CASSVVAGGTYNEQFF.

This chain links TRBV6-6 with TRBJ2-7; D could derive from TRBD1 or TRBD2 (5 bases each). The CDR3 contains 15 residues. Trimming removed 3 bases from V and 7 bases from J, with 19 bases in between. Looked up from germline, CDR1 is MNHNY and CDR2 is SVGAGI (reference sequence). The CDR3, as DNA: TGTGCCAGCAGTTATTCCGCAGGGAGTGGTGGGGAGCAGTACTTC. Its translation: CASSYSAGSGGEQYF.

The rearrangement joins TRBV4-3 to TRBJ2-7; D uncertain. Trimming shortened V by 0 bases and J by 3 bases, and 12 bases separated the two germline ends. The CDR3 length is 15 residues. Germline loops: CDR1 LGHNA, CDR2 YSLEER. CDR3 DNA sequence: TGCGCCAGCAGCCAAGATGTGCTAGAAGGCTACGAGCAGTACTTC. Protein product: CASSQDVLEGYEQYF.

This clone was seen a few times. The sample carries other DNA sequences with the same CDR3. The chain uses TRBV5-4 and TRBJ1-2; D remains unclear. Between the trimmed V and J ends, which lost 1 base and 8 bases, there was a span of 12 bases. This CDR3 has 13 residues. In germline, CDR1 is SGHNT, CDR2 YYREEE (reference sequence). CDR3 sequence: CASSLPAGYGYTF. The CDR3 region has the DNA TGTGCCAGCAGCTTGCCGGCGGGATACGGCTACACCTTC.

The chain has TRBV29-1 and TRBJ1-1; the D is unclear. With 2 bases removed from V and 3 bases from J, the gap between germline ends came to 10 bases. Germline CDR1 is SQVTM and CDR2 is ANQGSEA. The CDR3 consists of 13 residues. The CDR3 coding sequence is TGCAGCGTTGAACCCCACCGGGACACTGAAGCTTTCTTT. As protein: CSVEPHRDTEAFF.

The CDR3 is CSGDGANTEAFF. The CDR3 coding sequence is TGCAGCGGGGACGGGGCGAACACTGAAGCTTTCTTT. The chain is built from TRBV29-1 and TRBJ1-1; D may be TRBD1 (5 bases). Germline V gives CDR1 SQVTM, CDR2 ANQGSEA. This CDR3 has 12 amino acids. Between the trimmed V and J ends, which lost 7 bases and 1 base, there was a span of 10 bases.

The CDR3 coding sequence is TGCGCCAGCAGCTCCGCAGGGGGCGCAAAGAACACTGAAGCTTTCTTT. This codes for CASSSAGGAKNTEAFF. The V gene is TRBV5-1, the J gene TRBJ1-1; TRBD1 matches at 8 bases. This CDR3 contains 16 residues. With 3 bases clipped from V and 1 base from J, the junction kept 8 bases outside the gene matches. The germline gives CDR1 SGHRS, CDR2 YFSETQ.

A few counts support this clone. V is TRBV18 and J is TRBJ2-5; 11 positions match TRBD1. CDR1 is KGHSH, CDR2 LQKENI, per germline. Trimming cost V 5 bases and J 0 bases; bases outside gene matches: 8. The CDR3 spans 17 residues. The CDR3 coding sequence is TGTGCCAGCTCATCGGACAGGGGGCGCCTGTACCAAGAGACCCAGTACTTC. This gives the protein CASSSDRGRLYQETQYF.

This chain joins TRBV28 and TRBJ2-7; 8 nucleotides agree with TRBD2. The CDR3 extends over 14 amino acids. Germline V lookup: CDR1 MDHEN, CDR2 SYDVKM. The ends lost 7 bases at V and 3 bases at J; junction bases unmatched: 8. In DNA form, the CDR3 reads TGTGCCAGCACCGGGGGGGGGAAGAACTACGAGCAGTACTTC. This encodes CASTGGGKNYEQYF.

This CDR3 is CASSRGTINEQFF. In DNA, the CDR3 is TGTGCCAGCAGCCGAGGGACCATCAATGAGCAGTTCTTC. The V gene is TRBV5-4, the J gene TRBJ2-1; D tentatively fits TRBD1 or TRBD2 (5 bases each). The germline gives CDR1 SGHNT, CDR2 YYREEE (reference sequence). Trimming pared 4 bases from V and 6 bases from J, leaving 11 bases between. There are 13 residues in the CDR3.

This clone has just a few counts. The chain couples TRBV19 to TRBJ1-5; no reliable D call. V was shortened by 7 bases and J by 0 bases, with 13 bases between the two germline ends. Germline V lookup: CDR1 LNHDA, CDR2 SQIVND (reference sequence). The length of the CDR3 is 15 residues. CDR3 residues: CASTPEDGSNQPQHF. In nucleotides, the CDR3 is TGTGCCAGTACCCCTGAAGATGGTAGCAATCAGCCCCAGCATTTT.

The chain combines TRBV4-1 with TRBJ2-2; D unclear. With 0 bases removed from V and 5 bases from J, the gap between germline ends came to 16 bases. Germline V CDR1 and CDR2: MGHRA, YSYEKL. The CDR3 consists of 17 residues. The CDR3, as DNA: TGCGCCAGCAGCCAAGATTCCGAAATGAGGCCAACCGGGGAGCTGTTTTTT. This translates into CASSQDSEMRPTGELFF.

This sequence joins TRBV15 and TRBJ2-3, with TRBD2 as a possible D gene (6 bases). The V and J ends lost 0 bases and 3 bases respectively, with 10 bases between them. Germline V lookup: CDR1 LNHNV, CDR2 YYDKDF (reference sequence). The CDR3 runs to 15 residues. CDR3 nucleotides: TGTGCCACCAGCAGAGATCGGGAGCTAACAGATACGCAGTATTTT. It specifies CATSRDRELTDTQYF.

This clone was seen only once. This chain joins TRBV4-1 and TRBJ1-2; 8 bases map to TRBD1. V dropped 1 base and J dropped 1; count of bases not matched to a gene: 8. The CDR3 spans 17 residues. Germline CDR1 reads MGHRA; CDR2 reads YSYEKL. This chain's CDR3 is CASSQVPGQEYNYGYTF. The CDR3 DNA reads TGCGCCAGCAGCCAAGTCCCGGGACAGGAATATAACTATGGCTACACCTTC.

The chain uses TRBV18 and TRBJ1-4, with D possibly matching TRBD1 (5 bases). The CDR3 runs 13 residues. Between the trimmed V and J ends, which lost 5 bases and 4 bases, there was a span of 8 bases. Per the germline V gene, CDR1 is KGHSH and CDR2 is LQKENI. CDR3 bases: TGTGCCAGCTCATCGGACATTAATGAAAAACTGTTTTTT. Translation gives CASSSDINEKLFF.

The genes are TRBV6-5 and TRBJ1-2, with D perhaps matching TRBD1 (5 bases). CDR1 MNHEY and CDR2 SVGAGI come from the germline V gene. The CDR3 loop spans 14 amino acids. Trimming cost V 4 bases and J 2 bases, with 11 bases left between them. This CDR3 is CASSSPRDNYGYTF. Written as DNA, the CDR3 is TGTGCCAGCAGTTCCCCCCGGGACAACTATGGCTACACCTTC.

The V call is TRBV2, the J call TRBJ2-4; D perhaps matches TRBD2 (7 bases). The CDR3 spans 18 residues. Germline V lookup: CDR1 SNHLY, CDR2 FYNNEI. V dropped 5 bases and J dropped 3 bases, with 23 bases sitting between them. CDR3 amino acids: CASSLKGGGGSSKNIQYF. The DNA for the CDR3 is TGTGCCAGCAGTTTGAAGGGGGGGGGCGGATCGAGCAAAAACATTCAGTACTTC.

This sequence joins TRBV5-1 and TRBJ2-1, with a tentative D call TRBD1 (5 bases). The CDR3 spans 15 residues. Looked up from germline, CDR1 is SGHRS and CDR2 is YFSETQ. V was cut by 0 bases and J by 5 bases, with 12 bases left in between. CDR3: CASSLEAGRNNEQFF. The CDR3 DNA sequence: TGCGCCAGCAGCTTGGAAGCAGGGCGTAACAATGAGCAGTTCTTC. The full variable domain, its missing parts supplied by reference TRBV5-1 and TRBJ2-1, is KAGVTQTPRYLIKTRGQQVTLSCSPISGHRSVSWYQQTPGQGLQFLFEYFSETQRNKGNFPGRFSGRQFSNSRSEMNVSTLELGDSALYLCASSLEAGRNNEQFFGPGTRLTVL.

This clone was observed once. V and J are TRBV19 and TRBJ2-1; no clear D. The CDR3 sequence is 12 residues long. Germline values: CDR1 LNHDA, CDR2 SQIVND (reference sequence). The V and J ends lost 2 bases and 8 bases respectively, with 7 bases between them. CDR3 coding DNA: TGTGCCAGTAGTATAAGCTCATATGAGCAGTTCTTC. It yields the protein CASSISSYEQFF.

The chain combines TRBV5-1 with TRBJ1-2; D unclear. Germline-derived CDR1 and CDR2 are SGHRS and YFSETQ. The V and J ends lost 0 bases and 2 bases respectively, with 11 bases between them. The CDR3 is made up of 15 amino acids. CDR3 nucleotides: TGCGCCAGCAGCTTGGATCTAGGCCGGAACTATGGCTACACCTTC. Translated, it gives CASSLDLGRNYGYTF.

This chain joins TRBV28 and TRBJ2-1; 9 nucleotides agree with TRBD1. The CDR3 spans 16 residues. The junction had 6 bases not matched to a gene; V was cut back by 0 bases and J by 6 bases. Per the germline V gene, CDR1 is MDHEN and CDR2 is SYDVKM. CDR3 sequence (DNA): TGTGCCAGCAGTTTATGGGGACAGGGTTCGGGCAATGAGCAGTTCTTC. Translated: CASSLWGQGSGNEQFF.

For this clone: This same CDR3 is encoded by further DNA sequences in the sample. The chain links TRBV18 to TRBJ2-2; D unresolved. The germline V gene has CDR1 KGHSH and CDR2 LQKENI. CDR3 length: 15 residues. V shed 0 bases and J shed 3 bases, with 8 bases lying between them. The CDR3 sequence: CASSPPGRDTGELFF. CDR3 in DNA: TGTGCCAGCTCACCACCGGGTAGGGACACCGGGGAGCTGTTTTTT.

This clone was detected a few times. The V gene is TRBV25-1, the J gene TRBJ1-1; D ambiguous. This CDR3 has 13 amino acids. Looked up from germline, CDR1 is MGHDK and CDR2 is SYGVNS. V lost 2 bases and J lost 10, with 14 bases in between. The CDR3 bases are TGTGCCAGCAGTGAAGTCCTCGGATCGAGAGCTTTCTTT. It yields the protein CASSEVLGSRAFF. The full variable domain, in which reference TRBV25-1 and TRBJ1-1 provide the parts outside the CDR3, is EADIYQTPRYLVIGTGKKITLECSQTMGHDKMYWYQQDPGMELHLIHYSYGVNSTEKGDLSSESTVSRIRTEHFPLTLESARPSHTSQYLCASSEVLGSRAFFGQGTRLTVV.

V is TRBV6-1 and J is TRBJ2-7; 7 nucleotides agree with TRBD2. Losses at the gene ends were 0 bases for V and 4 bases for J; bases not matched to a gene: 9. This CDR3 comprises 16 residues. The V gene's germline CDR1 is MNHNS and CDR2 SASEGT. This CDR3 is CASSEAIQSGVYEQYF. The CDR3 region has the DNA TGTGCCAGCAGTGAAGCAATTCAGAGCGGGGTTTACGAGCAGTACTTC.

V usage is TRBV29-1 and J usage is TRBJ1-3; 9 bases are shared with TRBD1. V lost 6 bases, J lost 2 bases, and 5 bases stayed unmatched. CDR3 size: 14 residues. CDR1 and CDR2 from the germline V gene are SQVTM and ANQGSEA. The CDR3 bases are TGCAGCGTAATTGGGACAGGGACTGGAAACACCATATATTTT. Its translation: CSVIGTGTGNTIYF.

The chain employs TRBV6-5 and TRBJ2-7, with TRBD1 identical over 8 bases. This CDR3 comprises 15 residues. The V segment lost 8 bases and the J segment 0 bases; nucleotides outside the gene matches: 9. From germline, CDR1 is MNHEY and CDR2 SVGAGI. The CDR3: CASGSTGATSYEQYF. The CDR3 bases are TGTGCCAGCGGATCGACAGGGGCGACCTCCTACGAGCAGTACTTC.

This CDR3 reads CASTVRITNTGELFF. Here the CDR3 DNA reads TGTGCCAGCACTGTCAGAATCACGAACACCGGGGAGCTGTTTTTT. The chain combines TRBV2 with TRBJ2-2; D gene unclear. In germline, CDR1 is SNHLY, CDR2 FYNNEI. V lost 7 bases and J 0 bases, leaving 12 bases between the germline ends. The CDR3 spans 15 residues.

V usage is TRBV4-1 and J usage is TRBJ2-7; D call uncertain. The CDR3 spans 15 residues. CDR1 MGHRA and CDR2 YSYEKL come from the germline V gene. V was pared by 5 bases and J by 2 bases, with 16 bases between. CDR3 in amino acids: CASSDQTDATYEQYF. CDR3 sequence (DNA): TGCGCCAGCAGCGACCAGACGGACGCCACCTACGAGCAGTACTTC.